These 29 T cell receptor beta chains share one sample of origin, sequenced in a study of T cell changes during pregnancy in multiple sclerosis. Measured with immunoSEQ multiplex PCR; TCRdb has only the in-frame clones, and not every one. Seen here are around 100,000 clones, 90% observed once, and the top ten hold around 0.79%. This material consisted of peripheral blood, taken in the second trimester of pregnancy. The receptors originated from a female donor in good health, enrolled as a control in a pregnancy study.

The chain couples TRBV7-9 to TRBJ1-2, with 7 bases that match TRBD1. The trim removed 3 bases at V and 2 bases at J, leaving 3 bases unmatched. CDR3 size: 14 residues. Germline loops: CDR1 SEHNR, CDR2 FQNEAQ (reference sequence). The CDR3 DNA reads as TGTGCCAGCAGCTTTACGACAGGGAACTATGGCTACACCTTC. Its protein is CASSFTTGNYGYTF.

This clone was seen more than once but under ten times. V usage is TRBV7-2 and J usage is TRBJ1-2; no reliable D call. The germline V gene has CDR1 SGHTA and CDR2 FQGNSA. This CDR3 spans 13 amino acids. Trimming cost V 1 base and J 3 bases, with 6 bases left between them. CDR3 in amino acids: CASSLGQYYGYTF. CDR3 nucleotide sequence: TGTGCCAGCAGCTTAGGGCAGTACTATGGCTACACCTTC.

CDR3 coding DNA: TGTGCCAGCTCACCACTCCGGGACAGGGAAACGAACACTGAAGCTTTCTTT. This translates into CASSPLRDRETNTEAFF. This chain connects TRBV18 to TRBJ1-1, with 9 bases aligning to TRBD1. The length of the CDR3 is 17 residues. With V trimmed by 1 base and J by 1 base, 7 bases remained unmatched. Germline CDR1 and CDR2: KGHSH and LQKENI.

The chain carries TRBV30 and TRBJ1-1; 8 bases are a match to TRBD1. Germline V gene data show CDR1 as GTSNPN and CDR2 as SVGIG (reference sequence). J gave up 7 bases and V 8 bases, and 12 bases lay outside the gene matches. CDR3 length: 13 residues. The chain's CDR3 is CAGHPTTGGEAFF. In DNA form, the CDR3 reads TGTGCCGGACATCCGACCACAGGGGGTGAAGCTTTCTTT.

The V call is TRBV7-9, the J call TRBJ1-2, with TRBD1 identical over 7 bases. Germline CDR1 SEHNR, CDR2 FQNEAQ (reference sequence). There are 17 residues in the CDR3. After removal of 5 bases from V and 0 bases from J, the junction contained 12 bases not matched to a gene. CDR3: CASSQPGQPRANYGYTF. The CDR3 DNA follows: TGTGCCAGCAGCCAGCCGGGACAGCCCCGAGCTAACTATGGCTACACCTTC.

CDR3 residues: CASSPTTGDNEQFF. In DNA, the CDR3 is TGTGCCAGCTCACCAACGACAGGGGACAATGAGCAGTTCTTC. V usage is TRBV18 and J usage is TRBJ2-1, with 8 bases aligning to TRBD1. The V segment lost 2 bases and the J segment 5 bases; nucleotides outside the gene matches: 2. The CDR3 covers 14 residues. CDR1 is KGHSH and CDR2 is LQKENI in the germline V gene.

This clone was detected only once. Here the CDR3 reads CASSPSRSSTDTQYF. The CDR3 DNA follows: TGTGCCAGCAGTCCGAGCCGATCTAGCACAGATACGCAGTATTTT. This sequence joins TRBV6-4 and TRBJ2-3, with no clear D. Germline V gives CDR1 MRHNA, CDR2 SNTAGT. The V gene lost 5 bases and the J gene lost 0 bases, with 12 bases spanning the gap. This CDR3 has 15 residues.

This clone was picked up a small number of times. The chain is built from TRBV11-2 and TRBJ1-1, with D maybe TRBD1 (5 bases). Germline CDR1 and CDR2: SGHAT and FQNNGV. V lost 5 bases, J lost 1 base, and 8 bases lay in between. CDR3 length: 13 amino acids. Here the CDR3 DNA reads TGTGCCAGCAGCCCAACAGGGAACACTGAAGCTTTCTTT. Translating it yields CASSPTGNTEAFF.

CDR3: CSALHQPQHF. The CDR3 bases are TGCAGTGCCCTTCATCAGCCCCAGCATTTT. The chain combines TRBV20-1 with TRBJ1-5; no reliable D call. The CDR3 runs to 10 residues. V was trimmed by 6 bases and J by 5 bases, leaving 5 bases between them. CDR1 and CDR2 from the germline V gene are DFQATT and SNEGSKA (reference sequence).

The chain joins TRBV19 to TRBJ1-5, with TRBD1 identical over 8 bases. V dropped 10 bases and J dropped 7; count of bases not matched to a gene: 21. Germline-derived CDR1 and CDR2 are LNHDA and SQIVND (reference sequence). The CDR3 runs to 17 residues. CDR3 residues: CATKTSGQGGGGQPQHF. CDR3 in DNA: TGTGCCACCAAGACAAGTGGACAGGGAGGTGGAGGGCAGCCCCAGCATTTT.

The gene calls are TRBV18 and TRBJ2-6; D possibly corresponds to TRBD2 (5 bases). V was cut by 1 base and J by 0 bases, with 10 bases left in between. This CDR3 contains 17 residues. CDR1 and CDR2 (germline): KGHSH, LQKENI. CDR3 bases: TGTGCCAGCTCACCACAGGGTCGGGACTCTGGGGCCAACGTCCTGACTTTC. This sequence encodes CASSPQGRDSGANVLTF. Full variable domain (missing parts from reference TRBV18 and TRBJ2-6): NAGVMQNPRHLVRRRGQEARLRCSPMKGHSHVYWYRQLPEEGLKFMVYLQKENIIDESGMPKERFSAEFPKEGPSILRIQQVVRGDSAAYFCASSPQGRDSGANVLTFGAGSRLTVL.

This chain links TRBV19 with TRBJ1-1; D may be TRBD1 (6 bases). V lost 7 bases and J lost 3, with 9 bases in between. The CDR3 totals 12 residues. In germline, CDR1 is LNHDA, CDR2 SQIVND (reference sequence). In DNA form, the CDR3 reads TGTGCCAGTATAGGGGGATACACTGAAGCTTTCTTT. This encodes CASIGGYTEAFF.

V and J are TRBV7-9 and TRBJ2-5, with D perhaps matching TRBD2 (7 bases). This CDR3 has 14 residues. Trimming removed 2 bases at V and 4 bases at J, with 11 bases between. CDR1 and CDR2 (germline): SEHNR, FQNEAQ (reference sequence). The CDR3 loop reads CASSLRGAGETQYF. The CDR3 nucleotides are TGTGCCAGCAGCTTACGGGGGGCAGGAGAGACCCAGTACTTC.

In DNA, the CDR3 is TGTGCCAGCTCGGGGGATCGGGACGAGCAGTACTTC. Protein: CASSGDRDEQYF. J is TRBJ2-7 and V is TRBV2, with TRBD2 as a possible D gene (6 bases). This CDR3 is 12 amino acids long. Trimming left V 8 bases short and J 5 bases short, with 13 bases between. Germline V gene data show CDR1 as SNHLY and CDR2 as FYNNEI.

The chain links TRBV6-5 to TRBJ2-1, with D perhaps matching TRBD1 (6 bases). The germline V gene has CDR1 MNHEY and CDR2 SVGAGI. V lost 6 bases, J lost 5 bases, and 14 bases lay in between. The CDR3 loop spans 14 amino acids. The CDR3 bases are TGTGCCAGCAGCCAACAGGGTAGCCACAATGAGCAGTTCTTC. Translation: CASSQQGSHNEQFF.

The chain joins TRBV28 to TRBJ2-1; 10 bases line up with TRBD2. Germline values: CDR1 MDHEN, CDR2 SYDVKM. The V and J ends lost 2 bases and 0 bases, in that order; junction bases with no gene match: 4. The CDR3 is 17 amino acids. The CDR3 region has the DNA TGTGCCAGCAGTTTAGGTATAGCGGGAGGCTCCTACAATGAGCAGTTCTTC. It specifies CASSLGIAGGSYNEQFF.

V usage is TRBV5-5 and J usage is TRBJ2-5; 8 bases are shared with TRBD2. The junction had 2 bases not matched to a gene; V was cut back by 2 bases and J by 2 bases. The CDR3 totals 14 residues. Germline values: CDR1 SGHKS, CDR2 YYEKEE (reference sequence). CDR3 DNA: TGTGCCAGCAGCTTATCGGGAGGGCAAGAGACCCAGTACTTC. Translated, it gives CASSLSGGQETQYF.

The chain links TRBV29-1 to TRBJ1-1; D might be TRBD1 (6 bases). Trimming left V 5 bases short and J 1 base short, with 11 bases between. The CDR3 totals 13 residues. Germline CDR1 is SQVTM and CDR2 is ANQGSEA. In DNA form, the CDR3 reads TGCAGCGTTTGCAGGGGTGGGAACACTGAAGCTTTCTTT. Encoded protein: CSVCRGGNTEAFF.

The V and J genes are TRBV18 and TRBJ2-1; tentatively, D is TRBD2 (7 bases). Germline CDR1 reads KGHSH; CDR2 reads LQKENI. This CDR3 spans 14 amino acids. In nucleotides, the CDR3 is TGTGCGTGCGCGTACGGGGGGCATAGCGATGAGCAGTTCTTC. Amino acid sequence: CACAYGGHSDEQFF.

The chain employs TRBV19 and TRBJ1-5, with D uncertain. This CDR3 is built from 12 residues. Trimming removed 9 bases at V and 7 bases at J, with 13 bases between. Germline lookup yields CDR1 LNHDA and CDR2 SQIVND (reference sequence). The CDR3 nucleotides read TGTGCCAGCAATACGGTTCGCCAGCCCCAGCATTTT. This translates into CASNTVRQPQHF. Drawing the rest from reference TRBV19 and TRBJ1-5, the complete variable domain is DGGITQSPKYLFRKEGQNVTLSCEQNLNHDAMYWYRQDPGQGLRLIYYSQIVNDFQKGDIAEGYSVSREKKESFPLTVTSAQKNPTAFYLCASNTVRQPQHFGDGTRLSIL.

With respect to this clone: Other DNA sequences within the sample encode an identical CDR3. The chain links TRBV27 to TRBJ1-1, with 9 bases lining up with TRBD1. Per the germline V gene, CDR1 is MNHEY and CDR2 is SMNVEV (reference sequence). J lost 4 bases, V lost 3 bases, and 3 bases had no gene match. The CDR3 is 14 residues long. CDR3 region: CASSFRDRVTEAFF. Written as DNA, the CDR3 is TGTGCCAGCAGTTTTCGGGACAGGGTCACTGAAGCTTTCTTT.

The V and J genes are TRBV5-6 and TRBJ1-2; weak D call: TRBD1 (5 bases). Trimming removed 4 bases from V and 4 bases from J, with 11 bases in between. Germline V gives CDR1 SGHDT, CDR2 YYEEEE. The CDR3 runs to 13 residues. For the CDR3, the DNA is TGTGCCAGCAGCGTACAGGAGCGCTATGGCTACACCTTC. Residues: CASSVQERYGYTF. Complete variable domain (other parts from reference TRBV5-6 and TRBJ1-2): DAGVTQSPTHLIKTRGQQVTLRCSPKSGHDTVSWYQQALGQGPQFIFQYYEEEERQRGNFPDRFSGHQFPNYSSELNVNALLLGDSALYLCASSVQERYGYTFGSGTRLTVV.

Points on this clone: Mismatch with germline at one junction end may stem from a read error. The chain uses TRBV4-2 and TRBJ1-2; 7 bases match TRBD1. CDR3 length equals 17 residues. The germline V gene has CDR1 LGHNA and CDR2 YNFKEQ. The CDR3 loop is CASSQSAETGRSYGNTF. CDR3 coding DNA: TGTGCCAGCAGCCAAAGCGCGGAGACAGGGAGAAGCTATGGCAACACCTTC.

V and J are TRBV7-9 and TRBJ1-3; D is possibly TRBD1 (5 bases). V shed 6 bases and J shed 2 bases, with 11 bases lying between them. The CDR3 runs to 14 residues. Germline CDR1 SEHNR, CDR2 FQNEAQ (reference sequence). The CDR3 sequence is CASSSGGTGNTIYF. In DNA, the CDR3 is TGTGCCAGCAGTTCTGGGGGGACTGGAAACACCATATATTTT. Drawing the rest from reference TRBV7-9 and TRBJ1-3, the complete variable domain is DTGVSQNPRHKITKRGQNVTFRCDPISEHNRLYWYRQTLGQGPEFLTYFQNEAQLEKSRLLSDRFSAERPKGSFSTLEIQRTEQGDSAMYLCASSSGGTGNTIYFGEGSWLTVV.

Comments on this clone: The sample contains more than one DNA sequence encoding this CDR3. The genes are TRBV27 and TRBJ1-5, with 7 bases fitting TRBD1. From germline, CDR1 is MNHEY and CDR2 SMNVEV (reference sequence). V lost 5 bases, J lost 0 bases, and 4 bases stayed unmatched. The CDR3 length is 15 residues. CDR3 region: CASSLQGYSNQPQHF. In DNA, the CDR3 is TGTGCCAGCAGTCTACAGGGGTATAGCAATCAGCCCCAGCATTTT.

The CDR3: CASKKGGTGSEKLFF. The DNA of the CDR3 is TGTGCCAGTAAGAAGGGTGGGACAGGGTCAGAAAAACTGTTTTTT. V usage is TRBV19 and J usage is TRBJ1-4; the match to TRBD1 covers 9 bases. The ends lost 7 bases at V and 8 bases at J; junction bases unmatched: 11. CDR1 LNHDA and CDR2 SQIVND come from the germline V gene (reference sequence). This CDR3 comprises 15 residues.

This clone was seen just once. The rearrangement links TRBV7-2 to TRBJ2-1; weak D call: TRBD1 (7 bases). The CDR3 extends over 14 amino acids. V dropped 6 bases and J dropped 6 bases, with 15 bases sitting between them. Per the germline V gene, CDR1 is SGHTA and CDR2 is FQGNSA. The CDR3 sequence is CASSTGAGPNEQFF. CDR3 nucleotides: TGTGCCAGCAGTACAGGGGCGGGACCCAATGAGCAGTTCTTC. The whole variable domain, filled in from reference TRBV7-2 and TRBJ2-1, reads GAGVSQSPSNKVTEKGKDVELRCDPISGHTALYWYRQSLGQGLEFLIYFQGNSAPDKSGLPSDRFSAERTGGSVSTLTIQRTQQEDSAVYLCASSTGAGPNEQFFGPGTRLTVL.

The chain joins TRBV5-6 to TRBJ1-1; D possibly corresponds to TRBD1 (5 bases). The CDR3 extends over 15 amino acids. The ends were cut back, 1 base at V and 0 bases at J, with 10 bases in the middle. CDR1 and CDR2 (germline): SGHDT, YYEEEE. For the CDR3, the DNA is TGTGCCAGCAGCTTGCTTAACAGGATGAACACTGAAGCTTTCTTT. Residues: CASSLLNRMNTEAFF.

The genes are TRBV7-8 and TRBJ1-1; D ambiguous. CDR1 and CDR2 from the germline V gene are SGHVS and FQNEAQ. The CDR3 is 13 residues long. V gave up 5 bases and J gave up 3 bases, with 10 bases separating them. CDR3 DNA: TGTGCCAGCAGCCCCCGCGTGGACACTGAAGCTTTCTTT. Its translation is CASSPRVDTEAFF.